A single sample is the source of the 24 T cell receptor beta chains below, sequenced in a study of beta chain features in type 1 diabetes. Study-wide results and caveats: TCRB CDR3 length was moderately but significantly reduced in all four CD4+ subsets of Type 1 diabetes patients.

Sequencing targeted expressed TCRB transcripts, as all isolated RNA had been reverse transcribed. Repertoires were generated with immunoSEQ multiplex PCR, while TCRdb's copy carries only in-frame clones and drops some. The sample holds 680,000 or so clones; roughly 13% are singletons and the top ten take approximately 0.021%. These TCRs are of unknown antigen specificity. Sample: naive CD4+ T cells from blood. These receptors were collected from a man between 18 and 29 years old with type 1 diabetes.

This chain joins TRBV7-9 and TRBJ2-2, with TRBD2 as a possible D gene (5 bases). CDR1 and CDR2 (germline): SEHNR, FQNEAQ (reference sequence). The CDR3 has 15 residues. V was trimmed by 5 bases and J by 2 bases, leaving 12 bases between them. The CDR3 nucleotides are TGTGCCAGCAGCGGACGGGGAGTCAACACCGGGGAGCTGTTTTTT. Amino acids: CASSGRGVNTGELFF.

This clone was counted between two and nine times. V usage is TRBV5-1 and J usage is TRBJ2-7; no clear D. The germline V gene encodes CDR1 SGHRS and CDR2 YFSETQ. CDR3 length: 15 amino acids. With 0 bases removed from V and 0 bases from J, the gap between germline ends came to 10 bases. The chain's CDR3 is CASSLVSRSSYEQYF. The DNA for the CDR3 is TGCGCCAGCAGCTTGGTCTCCAGGAGCTCCTACGAGCAGTACTTC.

The DNA for the CDR3 is TGTGCCTGGGGATTCAAGGTGGCGGAAAAACTGTTTTTT. The encoded protein is CAWGFKVAEKLFF. The chain joins TRBV30 to TRBJ1-4; D not certain. Germline CDR1 GTSNPN, CDR2 SVGIG (reference sequence). Trimming removed 5 bases at V and 8 bases at J, with 15 bases between. The CDR3 is made up of 13 amino acids.

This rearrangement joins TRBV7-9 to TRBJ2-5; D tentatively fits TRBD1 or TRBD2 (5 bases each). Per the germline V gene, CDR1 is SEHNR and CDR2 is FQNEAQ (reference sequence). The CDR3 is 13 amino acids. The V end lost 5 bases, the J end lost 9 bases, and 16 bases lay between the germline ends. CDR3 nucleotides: TGTGCCAGCAGCCCCGTCCCGGGGCCCCCCCAGTACTTC. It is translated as CASSPVPGPPQYF. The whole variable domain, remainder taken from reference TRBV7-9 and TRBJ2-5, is DTGVSQNPRHKITKRGQNVTFRCDPISEHNRLYWYRQTLGQGPEFLTYFQNEAQLEKSRLLSDRFSAERPKGSFSTLEIQRTEQGDSAMYLCASSPVPGPPQYFGPGTRLLVL.

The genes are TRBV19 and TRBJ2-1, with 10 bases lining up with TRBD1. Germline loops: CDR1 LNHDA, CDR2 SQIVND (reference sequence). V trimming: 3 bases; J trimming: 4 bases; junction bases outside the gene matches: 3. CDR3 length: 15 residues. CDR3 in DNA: TGTGCCAGTAGTATGCCGGGACAGGGGTACAATGAGCAGTTCTTC. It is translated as CASSMPGQGYNEQFF.

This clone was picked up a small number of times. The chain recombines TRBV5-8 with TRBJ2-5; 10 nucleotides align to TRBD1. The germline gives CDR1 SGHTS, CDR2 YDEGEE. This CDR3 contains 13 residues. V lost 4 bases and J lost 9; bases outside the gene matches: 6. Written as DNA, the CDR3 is TGTGCCAGCAGCCCAGGACAGGGGGGATCCCAGTACTTC. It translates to CASSPGQGGSQYF.

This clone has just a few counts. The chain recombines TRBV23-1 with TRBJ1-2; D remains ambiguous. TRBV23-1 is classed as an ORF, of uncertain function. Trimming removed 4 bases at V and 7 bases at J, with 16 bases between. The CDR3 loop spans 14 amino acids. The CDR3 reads CASSPVGYLVGYTF. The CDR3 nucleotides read TGCGCCAGCAGTCCCGTGGGTTATTTGGTTGGCTACACCTTC.

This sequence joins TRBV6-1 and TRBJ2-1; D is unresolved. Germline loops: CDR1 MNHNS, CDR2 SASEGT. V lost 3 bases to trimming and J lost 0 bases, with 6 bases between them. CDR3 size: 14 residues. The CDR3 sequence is CASSEVSSYNEQFF. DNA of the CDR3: TGTGCCAGCAGTGAGGTCTCCTCCTACAATGAGCAGTTCTTC.

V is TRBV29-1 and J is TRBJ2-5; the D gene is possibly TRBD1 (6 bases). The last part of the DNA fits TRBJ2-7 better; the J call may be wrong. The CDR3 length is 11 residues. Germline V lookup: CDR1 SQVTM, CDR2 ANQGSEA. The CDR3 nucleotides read TGCAGCGTTACAGGGCCCTACGAGCAGTACTTC. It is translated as CSVTGPYEQYF.

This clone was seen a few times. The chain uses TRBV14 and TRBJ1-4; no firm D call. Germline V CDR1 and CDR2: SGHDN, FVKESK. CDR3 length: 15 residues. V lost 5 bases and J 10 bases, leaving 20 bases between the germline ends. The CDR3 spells CASSSGPSKAGKLFF. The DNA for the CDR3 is TGTGCCAGCAGCAGCGGGCCCTCGAAGGCTGGAAAACTGTTTTTT.

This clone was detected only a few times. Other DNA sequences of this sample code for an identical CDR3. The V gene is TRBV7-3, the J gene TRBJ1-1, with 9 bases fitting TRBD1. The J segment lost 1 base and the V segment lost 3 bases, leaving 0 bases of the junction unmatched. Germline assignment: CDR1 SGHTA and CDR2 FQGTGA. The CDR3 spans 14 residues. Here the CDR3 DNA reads TGTGCCAGCAGCTTGGGACAGGGGAACACTGAAGCTTTCTTT. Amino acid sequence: CASSLGQGNTEAFF.

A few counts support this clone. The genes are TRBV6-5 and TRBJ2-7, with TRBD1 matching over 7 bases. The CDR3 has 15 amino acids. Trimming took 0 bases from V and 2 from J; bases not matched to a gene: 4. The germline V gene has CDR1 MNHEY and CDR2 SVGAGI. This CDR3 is CASSYSLTGAYEQYF. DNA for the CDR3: TGTGCCAGCAGTTACTCCCTAACAGGGGCCTACGAGCAGTACTTC.

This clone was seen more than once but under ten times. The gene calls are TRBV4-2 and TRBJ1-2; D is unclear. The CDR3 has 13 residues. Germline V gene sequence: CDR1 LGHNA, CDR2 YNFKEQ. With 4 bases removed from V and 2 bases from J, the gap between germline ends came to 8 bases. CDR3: CASSPAGNYGYTF. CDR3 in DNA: TGTGCCAGCAGCCCGGCCGGAAACTATGGCTACACCTTC.

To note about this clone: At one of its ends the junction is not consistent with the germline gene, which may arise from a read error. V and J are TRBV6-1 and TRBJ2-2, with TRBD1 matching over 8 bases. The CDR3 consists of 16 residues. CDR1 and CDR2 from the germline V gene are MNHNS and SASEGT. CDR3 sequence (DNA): TGTGCCAGCAGCGAAGGGACGGCCAGGGGGCACGGGGAGCTGTTTTTT. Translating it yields CASSEGTARGHGELFF.

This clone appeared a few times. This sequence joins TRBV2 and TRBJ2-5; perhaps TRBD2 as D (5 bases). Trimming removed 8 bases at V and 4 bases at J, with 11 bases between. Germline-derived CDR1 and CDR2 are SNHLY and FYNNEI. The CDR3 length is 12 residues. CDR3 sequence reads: CASGPSRETQYF. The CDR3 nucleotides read TGTGCCAGCGGGCCTAGCCGAGAGACCCAGTACTTC.

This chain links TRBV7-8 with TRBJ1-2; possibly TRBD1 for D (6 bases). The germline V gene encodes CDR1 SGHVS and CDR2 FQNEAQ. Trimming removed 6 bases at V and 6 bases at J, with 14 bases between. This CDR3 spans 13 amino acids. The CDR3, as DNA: TGTGCCAGCAGGTCCCCGGGGGGCCATGGCTACACCTTC. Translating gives CASRSPGGHGYTF.

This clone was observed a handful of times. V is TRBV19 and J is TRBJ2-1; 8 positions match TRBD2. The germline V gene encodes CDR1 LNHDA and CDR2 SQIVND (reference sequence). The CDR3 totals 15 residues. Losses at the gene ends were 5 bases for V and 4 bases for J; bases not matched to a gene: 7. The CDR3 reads CASSPGLARYNEQFF. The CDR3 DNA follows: TGTGCCAGTAGTCCCGGACTAGCTCGGTACAATGAGCAGTTCTTC. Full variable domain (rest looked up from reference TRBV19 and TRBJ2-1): DGGITQSPKYLFRKEGQNVTLSCEQNLNHDAMYWYRQDPGQGLRLIYYSQIVNDFQKGDIAEGYSVSREKKESFPLTVTSAQKNPTAFYLCASSPGLARYNEQFFGPGTRLTVL.

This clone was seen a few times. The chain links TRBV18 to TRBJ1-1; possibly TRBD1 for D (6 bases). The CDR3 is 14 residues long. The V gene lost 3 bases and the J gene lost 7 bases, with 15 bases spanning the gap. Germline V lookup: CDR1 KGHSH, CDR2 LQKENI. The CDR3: CASSPGTSAGEAFF. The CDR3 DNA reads TGTGCCAGCTCACCGGGGACATCCGCCGGTGAAGCTTTCTTT.

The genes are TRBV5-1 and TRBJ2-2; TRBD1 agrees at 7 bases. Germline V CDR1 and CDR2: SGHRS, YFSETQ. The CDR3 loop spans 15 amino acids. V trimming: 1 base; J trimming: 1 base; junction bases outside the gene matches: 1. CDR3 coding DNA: TGCGCCAGCAGCTTGACAGGGGTGAACACCGGGGAGCTGTTTTTT. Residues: CASSLTGVNTGELFF.

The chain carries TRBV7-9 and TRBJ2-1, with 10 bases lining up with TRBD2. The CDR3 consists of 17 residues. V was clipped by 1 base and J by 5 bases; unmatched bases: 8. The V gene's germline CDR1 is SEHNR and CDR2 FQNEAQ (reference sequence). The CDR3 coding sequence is TGTGCCAGCAGCTTAGTCCTCGGGACTAGCGTCAACAATGAGCAGTTCTTC. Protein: CASSLVLGTSVNNEQFF.

The CDR3 reads CASEPGQGRDTEAFF. In nucleotides, the CDR3 is TGCGCCAGCGAACCCGGACAGGGACGAGACACTGAAGCTTTCTTT. J is TRBJ1-1 and V is TRBV4-1; 8 bases are a match to TRBD1. Germline CDR1 reads MGHRA; CDR2 reads YSYEKL. The CDR3 covers 15 residues. Trimming cost V 8 bases and J 3 bases; bases outside gene matches: 11.

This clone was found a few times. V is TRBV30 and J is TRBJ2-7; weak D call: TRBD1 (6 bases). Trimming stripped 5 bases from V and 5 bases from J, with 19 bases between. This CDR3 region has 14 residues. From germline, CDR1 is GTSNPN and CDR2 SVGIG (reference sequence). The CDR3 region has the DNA TGTGCCTGGGGAAGGAGGCAGGGGCTGGACGAGCAGTACTTC. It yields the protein CAWGRRQGLDEQYF.

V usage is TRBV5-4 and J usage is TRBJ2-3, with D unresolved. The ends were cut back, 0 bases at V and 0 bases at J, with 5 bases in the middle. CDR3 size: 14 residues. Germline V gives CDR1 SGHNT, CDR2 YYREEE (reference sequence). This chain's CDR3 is CASSLVSSTDTQYF. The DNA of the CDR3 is TGTGCCAGCAGCTTGGTCAGTAGCACAGATACGCAGTATTTT.

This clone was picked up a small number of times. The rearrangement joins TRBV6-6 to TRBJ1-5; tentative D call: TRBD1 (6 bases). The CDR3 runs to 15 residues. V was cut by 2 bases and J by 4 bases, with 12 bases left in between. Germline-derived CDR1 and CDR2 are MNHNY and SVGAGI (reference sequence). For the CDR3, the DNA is TGTGCCAGCAGTTACCAACCGCAGGGGAATCAGCCCCAGCATTTT. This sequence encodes CASSYQPQGNQPQHF.